The 2 T cell receptor beta chains in this list originate from one sample, sequenced in a study of blood T cell repertoires in COVID-19. TCRdb's copy holds only in-frame clones and misses some; the assay was immunoSEQ multiplex PCR. The sample carries approximately 250,000 clones, 88% recorded once. Specimen: PBMCs or T cells enriched from blood (not recorded which). These receptors originate from a woman aged 25 to 39 who had recovered from COVID-19.

The chain employs TRBV5-1 and TRBJ1-1; no clear D gene. Looked up from germline, CDR1 is SGHRS and CDR2 is YFSETQ. V was pared by 4 bases and J by 4 bases, with 11 bases between. The CDR3 is 13 amino acids. The CDR3 DNA follows: TGCGCCAGCAGCCTCTTGTCAGGCACTGAAGCTTTCTTT. Its translation is CASSLLSGTEAFF.

The V and J genes are TRBV28 and TRBJ1-4; D perhaps matches TRBD1 (5 bases). V gave up 6 bases and J gave up 8 bases, with 10 bases separating them. The CDR3 spans 12 residues. CDR1 and CDR2 (germline): MDHEN, SYDVKM. The CDR3 DNA is TGTGCCAGCAGATCCGCAGGGGAAAAACTGTTTTTT. As protein: CASRSAGEKLFF.